This T cell receptor (beta chain) was identified in a study of immune cell composition in non-small cell lung cancer. Concerning this clone: Antigen specificity is unknown.

Regarding the study as a whole: Squamous lung tumours showed higher top 10 clone scores and clonality than adenocarcinomas. Tumour-associated clones >0.5% occurred in 25% to 40% of adenocarcinomas, roughly 80% of squamous. In adenocarcinoma, maximal tumour-associated clone frequency tracked TIL tumour reactivity.

This CDR3 comprises 17 residues. The V segment lost 3 bases and the J segment 3 bases; nucleotides outside the gene matches: 7. Germline V gene data show CDR1 as GTSNPN and CDR2 as SVGIG (reference sequence). Some clones are missing from TCRdb's copy, which holds only in-frame ones; the method was immunoSEQ multiplex PCR. The sample contains over 4,500 clones, around three quarters of which appear only once. The sequence derives from a human donor with non-small cell lung cancer. The specimen was lung tumor tissue. The V gene is TRBV30, the J gene TRBJ2-2; TRBD2 matches at 13 bases. The CDR3 loop is CAWRRTSGSLDTGELFF. DNA for the CDR3: TGTGCCTGGAGGAGGACTAGCGGGAGCTTAGACACCGGGGAGCTGTTTTTT.